What follows are 20 T cell receptor beta chains derived from one specimen sequenced in a study of regulatory T cells in long-lasting Graves disease. Time point of the sample: newly diagnosed GD, antithyroid drugs for less than 3 months. Making the TCR library involved RNA that had been extracted from PBMCs. Building the TCR beta libraries relied on iRepertoire HTBI primers, and CDR3 regions underwent Arm-PCR. TCRdb itself ran the multiplex PCR reads through MiXCR, one entry per CDR3 protein. The table includes 550,000 or so distinct CDR3 sequences, approximately 12% detected once. This same sample was also part of a study on T cells in Graves' hyperthyroidism and ophthalmopathy.

The sequencing here drew on peripheral blood mononuclear cells (PBMCs), taken at new diagnosis, from a patient treated with antithyroid drugs. The receptors come from a woman in her twenties or thirties with Graves disease.

This clonotype was counted a few times. The chain carries TRBV30 and TRBJ2-4; a possible D gene is TRBD2 (6 bases). Per germline, CDR1 GTSNPN and CDR2 SVGIG (reference sequence). V lost 0 bases and J lost 7, with 16 bases in between. The CDR3 loop spans 15 amino acids. Written as DNA, the CDR3 is TGTGCCTGGAGTGTCGGGATAGCGGTATATAACATTCAGTACTTC. Translation: CAWSVGIAVYNIQYF.

Turning to this clonotype: At one of its ends the junction is not consistent with the germline gene, which may arise from a read error. V is TRBV27 and J is TRBJ1-2; possibly TRBD1 for D (5 bases). Looked up from germline, CDR1 is MNHEY and CDR2 is SMNVEV (reference sequence). This CDR3 comprises 14 residues. The CDR3 sequence is CTSRPQGKNYGYTF. CDR3 DNA sequence: TGTACCAGCAGGCCTCAGGGAAAGAACTATGGCTACACCTTC.

This clonotype was seen at least ten times. V gene TRBV2 combines with J gene TRBJ1-2, with TRBD1 matching 9 bases. The ends lost 8 bases at V and 7 bases at J; junction bases unmatched: 8. The CDR3 loop spans 13 amino acids. Germline CDR1 is SNHLY and CDR2 is FYNNEI. The CDR3 DNA reads TGTGCCAGCTTGGGACAGGGTCGGAGTGGCTACACCTTC. It translates to CASLGQGRSGYTF.

This clonotype was counted many times. The V call is TRBV20-1, the J call TRBJ2-7; 11 nucleotides agree with TRBD1. Per the germline V gene, CDR1 is DFQATT and CDR2 is SNEGSKA (reference sequence). Unmatched junction bases numbered 8, after V lost 0 bases and J lost 7 bases. The CDR3 runs 15 residues. DNA for the CDR3: TGCAGTGCTAGAGATGGGGGGACAGGGGGGGTGGAGCAGTACTTC. Encoded protein: CSARDGGTGGVEQYF.

The J gene is TRBJ2-1, the V gene TRBV6-2 or TRBV6-3, with 9 bases that match TRBD2. Trimming cost V 6 bases and J 8 bases; bases outside gene matches: 11. The CDR3 spans 15 residues. Germline V lookup: CDR1 MNHEY, CDR2 SVGEGT. This chain's CDR3 is CASRGSGSGSYEQFF. The CDR3 DNA reads TGTGCCAGCAGGGGTAGCGGGAGTGGGTCTTATGAGCAGTTCTTC.

This clonotype appeared a few times. The V gene is TRBV4-1, the J gene TRBJ2-6; 8 positions match TRBD1. This CDR3 comprises 17 residues. The junction had 2 bases not matched to a gene; V was cut back by 1 base and J by 0 bases. Germline assignment: CDR1 MGHRA and CDR2 YSYEKL. The CDR3 DNA reads TGCGCCAGCAGCCAAGCTACAGGGGGCTCTGGGGCCAACGTCCTGACTTTC. It translates to CASSQATGGSGANVLTF.

This clonotype has ten or more counts. The chain has TRBV4-1 and TRBJ2-7; 8 bases agree with TRBD2. The junction had 10 bases not matched to a gene; V was cut back by 5 bases and J by 1 base. The V gene's germline CDR1 is MGHRA and CDR2 YSYEKL. There are 16 residues in the CDR3. This chain's CDR3 is CASSEGGRGRSYEQYF. The CDR3, as DNA: TGCGCCAGCAGCGAAGGGGGGCGCGGGAGGTCCTACGAGCAGTACTTC.

This clonotype has at least ten counts. The rearrangement uses TRBV11-2 and TRBJ2-7, with D hard to call. Trimming cost V 4 bases and J 2 bases, with 15 bases left between them. CDR1 and CDR2 from the germline V gene are SGHAT and FQNNGV. This CDR3 comprises 15 residues. CDR3 DNA sequence: TGTGCCAGCAGCTCCGACACCTTATTTACCTACGAGCAGTACTTC. Translated, it gives CASSSDTLFTYEQYF.

This chain uses TRBV27 with TRBJ2-1; tentatively, D is TRBD2 (6 bases). Germline loops: CDR1 MNHEY, CDR2 SMNVEV (reference sequence). With 3 bases removed from V and 7 bases from J, the gap between germline ends came to 22 bases. The CDR3 has 17 residues. The CDR3: CASSFGLYLKEGNEQFF. The DNA for the CDR3 is TGTGCCAGCAGTTTCGGACTATATCTTAAGGAGGGTAATGAGCAGTTCTTC.

Only a few counts were recorded for this clonotype. A much larger clone is a single base away; this may be a read error. This chain connects TRBV7-2 to TRBJ2-7; 8 bases are a match to TRBD2. V lost 3 bases, J lost 0 bases, and 1 base stayed unmatched. The CDR3 loop spans 14 amino acids. CDR1 and CDR2 (germline): SGHTA, FQGNSA. The CDR3 DNA reads TGTGCCAGCAGCTTTAGCGGGATCTCCTACGAGCAGTACTTC. Protein sequence: CASSFSGISYEQYF.

This clonotype was seen at least ten times. The chain uses TRBV2 and TRBJ2-4, with D maybe TRBD1 (5 bases). V dropped 3 bases and J dropped 7 bases, with 10 bases sitting between them. This CDR3 is 13 amino acids long. Germline V CDR1 and CDR2: SNHLY, FYNNEI. The CDR3 loop reads CASSDRAVNIQYF. The DNA for the CDR3 is TGTGCCAGCAGTGACAGGGCGGTTAACATTCAGTACTTC.

This clonotype was observed a handful of times. This CDR3 reads CASSWPASSPYEQYF. Here the CDR3 DNA reads TGTGCCAGCAGCTGGCCCGCATCAAGCCCCTACGAGCAGTACTTC. The chain links TRBV7-2 to TRBJ2-7; D gene ambiguous. This CDR3 region has 15 residues. With 4 bases removed from V and 2 bases from J, the gap between germline ends came to 15 bases. Looked up from germline, CDR1 is SGHTA and CDR2 is FQGNSA.

This clonotype has a count of ten or more. This chain uses TRBV6-1 with TRBJ1-1, with a possible D match to TRBD1 (6 bases). The CDR3 has 14 amino acids. The germline CDR1 and CDR2 sequences are MNHNS and SASEGT. V lost 7 bases and J lost 8, with 20 bases in between. CDR3 nucleotides: TGTGCCAGCATCGACAGGTCTGGTACCGTCGAAGCTTTCTTT. As protein: CASIDRSGTVEAFF.

This clonotype has at least ten counts. The chain recombines TRBV6-1 with TRBJ2-5, with D hard to call. The CDR3 is 13 amino acids. V gave up 6 bases and J gave up 1 base, with 9 bases separating them. Germline values: CDR1 MNHNS, CDR2 SASEGT. The CDR3: CASSTRPQETQYF. The CDR3 bases are TGTGCCAGCAGCACCAGGCCCCAAGAGACCCAGTACTTC.

This clonotype has only a few counts. The chain carries TRBV2 and TRBJ2-7, with 9 positions matching TRBD2. V lost 7 bases, J lost 0 bases, and 16 bases stayed unmatched. CDR3 length equals 18 residues. Looked up from germline, CDR1 is SNHLY and CDR2 is FYNNEI. The CDR3 region has the DNA TGTGCCAGCACAAACTACCGGACTAGCGATTGGAGCTCCTACGAGCAGTACTTC. It translates to CASTNYRTSDWSSYEQYF.

Points on this clonotype: A single base separates this from a much larger clone, so it may be a read error. The chain recombines TRBV28 with TRBJ2-1, with 7 bases fitting TRBD2. The CDR3 has 16 amino acids. Trimming took 5 bases from V and 10 from J; bases not matched to a gene: 17. The V gene's germline CDR1 is MDHEN and CDR2 SYDVKM. In DNA, the CDR3 is TGTGCCAGCAGTACCACCGAAGAGCGGGGCTCCTACGAGCAGTTCTTC. Translating it yields CASSTTEERGSYEQFF.

Ten or more counts support this clonotype. The V and J genes are TRBV28 and TRBJ2-6; 7 bases are shared with TRBD2. Germline V CDR1 and CDR2: MDHEN, SYDVKM. The CDR3 has 18 residues. J was trimmed by 0 bases and V by 7 bases; bases with no gene match: 12. The CDR3 DNA reads TGTGCCAGCATCCATCGAGCGGGGTTAAGCTCTGGGGCCAACGTCCTGACTTTC. As protein: CASIHRAGLSSGANVLTF.

This clonotype was seen at least ten times. This chain connects TRBV18 to TRBJ2-1; D is possibly TRBD1 (5 bases). This CDR3 spans 16 amino acids. Trimming left V 0 bases short and J 3 bases short, with 12 bases between. Per the germline V gene, CDR1 is KGHSH and CDR2 is LQKENI. CDR3 nucleotide sequence: TGTGCCAGCTCACCACCGTGGCAGGGATACTACAATGAGCAGTTCTTC. It is translated as CASSPPWQGYYNEQFF. Drawing the rest from reference TRBV18 and TRBJ2-1, the complete variable domain is NAGVMQNPRHLVRRRGQEARLRCSPMKGHSHVYWYRQLPEEGLKFMVYLQKENIIDESGMPKERFSAEFPKEGPSILRIQQVVRGDSAAYFCASSPPWQGYYNEQFFGPGTRLTVL.

This clonotype was seen ten or more times. The chain couples TRBV6-1 to TRBJ1-1; no firm D call. Germline loops: CDR1 MNHNS, CDR2 SASEGT. V was trimmed by 10 bases and J by 3 bases, leaving 15 bases between them. The CDR3 has 13 amino acids. The CDR3 sequence: CATGLFRDTEAFF. The DNA of the CDR3 is TGTGCCACCGGACTCTTCCGCGACACTGAAGCTTTCTTT.

This clonotype appeared once. The chain joins TRBV4-3 to TRBJ1-1; maybe TRBD1 (5 bases). Trimming removed 3 bases from V and 1 base from J, with 15 bases in between. The V gene's germline CDR1 is LGHNA and CDR2 YSLEER. The CDR3 runs to 16 residues. CDR3 nucleotides: TGCGCCAGCAGCCAGCCTACCCGGGGGAAGAACACTGAAGCTTTCTTT. It specifies CASSQPTRGKNTEAFF.